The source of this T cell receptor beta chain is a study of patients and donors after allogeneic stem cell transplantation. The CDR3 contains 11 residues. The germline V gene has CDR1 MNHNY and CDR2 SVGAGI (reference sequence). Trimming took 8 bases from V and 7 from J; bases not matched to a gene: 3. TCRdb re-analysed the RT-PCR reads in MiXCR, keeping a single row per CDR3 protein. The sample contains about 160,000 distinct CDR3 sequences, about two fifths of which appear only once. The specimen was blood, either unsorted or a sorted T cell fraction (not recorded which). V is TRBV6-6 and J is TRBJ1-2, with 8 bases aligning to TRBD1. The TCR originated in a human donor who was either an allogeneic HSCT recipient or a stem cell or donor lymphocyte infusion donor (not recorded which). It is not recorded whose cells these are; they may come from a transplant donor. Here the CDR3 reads CASQGAGGYTF. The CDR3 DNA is TGTGCCAGCCAGGGGGCGGGTGGCTACACCTTC.